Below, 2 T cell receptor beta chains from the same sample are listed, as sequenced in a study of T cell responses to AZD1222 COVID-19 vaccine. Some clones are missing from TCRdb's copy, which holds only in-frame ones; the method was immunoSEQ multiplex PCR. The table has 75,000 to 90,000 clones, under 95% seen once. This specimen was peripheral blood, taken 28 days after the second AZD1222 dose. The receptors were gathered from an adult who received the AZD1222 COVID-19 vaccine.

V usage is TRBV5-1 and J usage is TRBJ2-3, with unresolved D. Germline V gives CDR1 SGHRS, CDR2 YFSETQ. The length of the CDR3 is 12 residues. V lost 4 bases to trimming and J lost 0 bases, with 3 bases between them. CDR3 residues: CASSDSTDTQYF. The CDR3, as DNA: TGCGCCAGCAGCGATAGCACAGATACGCAGTATTTT.

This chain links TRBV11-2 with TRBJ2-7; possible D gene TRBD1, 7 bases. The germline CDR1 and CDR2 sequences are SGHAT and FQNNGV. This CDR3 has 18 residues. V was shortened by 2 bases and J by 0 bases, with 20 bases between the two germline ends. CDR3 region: CASSLLSGGTSSSYEQYF. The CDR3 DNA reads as TGTGCCAGCAGCTTACTCTCAGGGGGGACCTCTAGCTCCTACGAGCAGTACTTC.